This note documents a single TCR beta chain sequence. There is no known antigen for this receptor. No base quality information exists; no much larger clone differs at one position. The cohort comprised 666 healthy bone marrow donors. At the time of sampling, all cohort members were nominally healthy, though unrecorded immune exposures were likely present. The donor was CMV seropositive and belonged to the group of 250 to 350 seropositive cohort members. A peripheral blood sample was collected from each donor, and TCR beta sequencing was performed on peripheral blood mononuclear cells. The Qiagen DNeasy Blood Extraction Kit was used to extract genomic DNA from the blood cell samples. This record comes from a study of cytomegalovirus exposure and HLA in healthy donors (dated by TCRdb to 2015 to 2018). For context, the study as a whole: In an earlier analysis of fewer than 750 of the donors, roughly 300 Gb of sequence data and 120 million or so unique TCR beta sequences from roughly 180 million T cells were reported. About 280 gigabases of sequencing data and approximately 92 million unique TCR sequences made up an early release that covered approximately 700 HLA-typed donors. The genetic ancestry cluster associated with self-reported Caucasian donors included 70% to 85% of the roughly 380 genotyped donors. The study aimed to test whether signatures of past pathogen exposure could be identified by cataloging public T cell receptors. Using immunosequencing, the study profiled T cell repertoires from about 610 subjects and related those repertoires to cytomegalovirus serostatus. Besides the first cohort of about 730 subjects, a separate validation cohort made up of 120 different subjects was used. To predict cytomegalovirus infection status, the study combined high-throughput TCR immunosequencing, statistical association of individual TCRs with disease status, and machine learning. A later analysis re-analyzed previously published TCR beta repertoires from roughly 630 donors and added high-resolution HLA genotyping to study TCR occurrence patterns. Rather than drawing on any new phenotypic data, the later analysis identified candidate immune exposures from TCR beta sequences and the way those sequences occurred across donors. An earlier analysis of approximately 580 of the donors used high-throughput TCR beta sequencing to judge whether each TCR beta V gene segment behaved as functional or pseudogenic. Donor age, sex, ethnicity and CMV serostatus were compiled alongside the repertoire data. A later genetic analysis used genome-wide SNP genotypes for about 65% of the 666 donors, treating that subset as a discovery cohort. All discovery cohort repertoires had been generated using a single sequencing platform. HLA typing included class I and class II loci at four-digit resolution. The number of donors typed differed by locus, with about 629-640 for A, B, C, DRB1 and DQB1, about 500 for DQA1, some 570 for DPA1, and approximately 470 for DPB1. Because of strong linkage in the cohort, four to six DR-DQ haplotypes were treated as single units for association and clustering. Across around 400 genotyped donors of the cohort, an average of roughly 250,000 unique TCR beta nucleotide sequences per donor were sequenced, and 15% to 20% of those sequences were non-productive. Overall study results and their limits: Compared with the roughly 670-donor mean, donors in an Asian-associated ancestry cluster had fewer N-insertions in productive TCRs, according to a later genetic analysis. In an earlier analysis of some 540 of the donors, most TCR beta V segments appeared in productive rearrangements about 87% or about 30% of the time, broadly matching IMGT annotations. A later analysis found that most CMV-associated TCR beta chains appeared HLA-restricted, with HLA associations seemingly driven largely by CMV exposure. When HLA alleles, especially DR and DQ, strongly co-occurred, TCR associations were difficult to assign to individual alleles. Cytomegalovirus status was reported to be diagnosed by the classifier with high specificity and sensitivity in both the original and validation cohorts. This cohort had only TCR beta chains sequenced, and the lack of alpha or paired-chain data limited which features could be detected. In a later analysis, several top co-occurrence clusters were reported to appear linked to parvovirus B19, influenza, CMV and Epstein-Barr virus. A cluster of highly shared sequence variants was judged likely to represent a technical artifact of the sequencing pipeline. In a later genetic analysis, a missense DCLRE1C variant was associated with V-gene and J-gene trimming of TCR beta chains, and the association was replicated in an independent cohort. A few of the identified cytomegalovirus-associated TCR beta chains were confirmed in vitro to be specific for cytomegalovirus antigens. Specific HLA alleles were associated with around 18,000 TCR beta sequences at a false discovery rate of 0.05 in a later analysis. The presence/absence analyses assumed that sequencing depth was roughly uniform across donors, and that assumption may not be true. Linkage disequilibrium might explain the correlated functional status among segregating V segments, but an unknown experimental factor could not be excluded. According to a later analysis, TCR association rates differed among HLA loci, with DRB1 alleles showing the most associated TCRs and HLA-C alleles showing the fewest. Because some donors lacked HLA typing at each locus, the association tests relied only on the typed subset. The authors suggested that the approach could potentially be extended to other disease states and immunological phenotypes. A further reported finding was that TCR beta sequences accurately predicted the HLA-A and HLA-B alleles for most subjects in the first cohort. A total of around 150 TCR beta chains were listed by the study as associated with cytomegalovirus. The earlier analysis of nearly 600 of the donors excluded approximately 17 rarely observed V segments, including chromosome 9 orphons, because counts were too low. Most TCR sequences were seen in very few donors, while some public TCRs were found in many individuals. The only immune exposure information available for the cohort was CMV serostatus. A later analysis found that HLA-associated TCR beta chains were more clonally expanded and had lower generation probabilities than equally common non-associated chains.

Library preparation employed the immunoSEQ multiplex PCR assay. For the multiplex PCR, a mixture combining 60 forward primers for TCR Vbeta segments and 13 reverse primers for TCR Jbeta segments was used. A multiplex PCR assay on genomic DNA amplified the CDR3 region of rearranged TCR beta genes. The Illumina HiSeq System was used to sequence the amplified TCR beta libraries as 87-base-pair reads. On the authors' methods: A later analysis tallied roughly 76 million unique TCR beta chains across the 666 repertoires, and approximately 12 million of those chains were shared by two or more donors. Raw reads were error-corrected and collapsed into unique sequences by a nearest-neighbor algorithm in which closely related sequences were merged to remove PCR and sequencing errors. To assign V, D and J gene segments, CDR3 sequences were aligned to IMGT reference sequences. For a sequence to be retained, a match of at least six nucleotides was required to both a V gene segment and a J gene segment. Rearrangements were called productive when the CDR3 lacked stop codons and stayed in frame with V and J; all others were non-productive. Following IMGT convention, CDR3 was defined as the stretch from the second conserved V-encoded cysteine up to the conserved J-encoded phenylalanine. In an earlier analysis of roughly 580 of the donors, sequences lacking an unambiguous match to a single V gene segment were excluded. An earlier analysis of several hundred of the donors classified V segments as functional when productive rearrangements were above 56.7% and as segregating when the standard deviation between donors was above 5%. A statistical classification framework was built for diagnosing cytomegalovirus status from the catalog of TCR beta chain sequences. In a later analysis, TCR nucleotide sequences were compared against IMGT/GENE-DB human TR gene sequences so that V and J genes could be assigned. Using the TCRdist pipeline, a later analysis assigned CDR3 sequences along with most-parsimonious VDJ recombination scenarios. In a later analysis, every TCR beta chain was defined by the combination of its CDR3 amino acid sequence and its V-gene family, and reads without a unique V-gene family were dropped. As a way to deal with suspected cross-contamination and a sequencing artifact, a later analysis dropped nearly 600 nucleotide sequences that were highly shared and had low generation probability. For each public chain, a later analysis derived a clonal expansion index from normalized ranks of inferred template counts within each repertoire. A later analysis computed generation probabilities with a VDJ recombination model fitted to out-of-frame rearrangements, and checked the results against IGoR. A later analysis scored TCR-TCR, TCR-HLA and TCR-CMV co-occurrence with hypergeometric tests, applying a repertoire-size bias correction to TCR pairs. In a later analysis, false discovery rates were estimated by permuting HLA or CMV assignments 20 times. In a later analysis, co-occurring TCRs were grouped using DBSCAN, with TCRdist sequence similarity added in when clustering inside HLA-allele-positive subsets. For co-occurrence clustering, repertoires with fewer than 30,000 or more than 120,000 public chains were excluded, along with a handful of repertoires with anomalous nucleotide sharing. TCRdb retrieved this table from immuneACCESS and kept in-frame rearrangements only. Not all clones are present; in checked studies, unresolved V genes account for under half, and no reason is known for the remainder. V and J calls and clone size come straight from that table; D and trimming were deduced from the DNA. The sample table records roughly 200,000 clones; around 83% of these occur just once. The ten biggest clones cover over 1.5% of the sample.

The material sequenced was PBMCs. This TCR was sampled from a man aged 35-49 years in good health and CMV-seropositive.

The CDR3 region reads CAISDRAQGYGYTF. The DNA reads as follows: TGTGCCATCAGCGACAGGGCTCAAGGCTATGGCTACACCTTC. The V and J genes are TRBV10-3 and TRBJ1-2; 7 bases in between match TRBD1. Its CDR3 holds 14 amino acids, cysteine through phenylalanine. This entry keeps only the CDR3 DNA: 42 bases, framed from base 1. Relative to germline, V is missing 6 bases and J is missing 4 bases, with 8 bases of the junction outside any gene match. CDR1 is given as ENHRY and CDR2 as SYGVKD, both from the germline V gene.